Shown below are 23 T cell receptor beta chains from a single sample sequenced in a study of identical twins. Via MiXCR, TCRdb re-called the 5' RACE reads, giving one row per CDR3 protein. The profile covers some 500,000 distinct CDR3 sequences, with around an eighth appearing a single time and approximately 0.98% taken by the ten largest. These data also formed part of another study, on yellow fever vaccine responses in identical twins.

Sequencing was performed on CD4+ T cells sorted from blood. All receptors come from a woman under 30 in good health.

This clonotype showed up just a few times. The V gene is TRBV7-9, the J gene TRBJ2-3, with D tentatively TRBD2 (5 bases). Per the germline V gene, CDR1 is SEHNR and CDR2 is FQNEAQ (reference sequence). The V and J ends lost 3 bases and 6 bases respectively, with 13 bases between them. The CDR3 runs 14 residues. CDR3 nucleotide sequence: TGTGCCAGCAGCTTTTCGAGGGATTACGATACGCAGTATTTT. Residues: CASSFSRDYDTQYF.

The table lists this clonotype with many counts. This rearrangement joins TRBV20-1 to TRBJ1-4, with 8 positions matching TRBD1. CDR1 and CDR2 (germline): DFQATT, SNEGSKA (reference sequence). CDR3 length: 15 amino acids. V lost 5 bases and J lost 5; bases outside the gene matches: 10. As DNA, the CDR3 is TGCAGTGCTCCGGGCCGGACAGGGTTGAATGAAAAACTGTTTTTT. Translation gives CSAPGRTGLNEKLFF.

This clonotype has a handful of counts. V and J are TRBV7-9 and TRBJ2-7, with a tentative D call TRBD1 (7 bases). The CDR3 is 16 residues long. Germline V CDR1 and CDR2: SEHNR, FQNEAQ (reference sequence). The ends were cut back, 5 bases at V and 6 bases at J, with 23 bases in the middle. This CDR3 is CASSGARQGFSGEQYF. The CDR3 DNA sequence: TGTGCCAGCAGCGGAGCGAGACAGGGATTTAGCGGCGAGCAGTACTTC.

The chain carries TRBV29-1 and TRBJ2-3; TRBD1 might be the D (6 bases). This CDR3 contains 13 residues. In germline, CDR1 is SQVTM, CDR2 ANQGSEA. V lost 7 bases, J lost 0 bases, and 11 bases lay in between. This CDR3 reads CSGLRGSTDTQYF. CDR3 bases: TGCAGCGGCCTCAGGGGAAGCACAGATACGCAGTATTTT.

The V gene is TRBV20-1, the J gene TRBJ2-1; TRBD2 agrees at 8 bases. CDR1 is DFQATT and CDR2 is SNEGSKA in the germline V gene (reference sequence). This CDR3 is built from 13 residues. CDR3 protein: CSGTRVVYNEQFF. In DNA form, the CDR3 reads TGCAGCGGGACTAGGGTTGTTTACAATGAGCAGTTCTTC.

The rearrangement links TRBV4-2 to TRBJ2-1, with D possibly TRBD1 on 6 matching bases. V lost 1 base and J 7 bases, leaving 17 bases between the germline ends. The CDR3 sequence is 16 residues long. The germline CDR1 and CDR2 sequences are LGHNA and YNFKEQ. The CDR3 DNA reads TGTGCCAGCAGCCAAGTAAGGGCAGGGGCTGGGAATGAGCAGTTCTTC. Its translation: CASSQVRAGAGNEQFF.

This clonotype was found many times. The chain joins TRBV20-1 to TRBJ2-3; TRBD1 aligns across 7 bases. Germline CDR1 and CDR2: DFQATT and SNEGSKA (reference sequence). V lost 6 bases and J lost 0; bases outside the gene matches: 12. The CDR3 loop spans 16 amino acids. CDR3 amino acids: CSALPTGLISTDTQYF. The CDR3 DNA follows: TGCAGTGCACTACCGACAGGGCTAATCAGCACAGATACGCAGTATTTT.

This clonotype has only a few counts. The rearrangement joins TRBV20-1 to TRBJ2-7, with 7 bases identical to TRBD1. J lost 4 bases, V lost 5 bases, and 5 bases had no gene match. The germline V gene encodes CDR1 DFQATT and CDR2 SNEGSKA (reference sequence). This CDR3 is 12 amino acids long. The CDR3 region has the DNA TGCAGTGCTGAACGGGACAGTTACGAGCAGTACTTC. Amino acid sequence: CSAERDSYEQYF.

The genes are TRBV19 and TRBJ2-3; TRBD2 agrees at 7 bases. Germline trimming cut 0 bases from V and 4 bases from J; bases unmatched to any gene: 7. This CDR3 contains 16 residues. Per germline, CDR1 LNHDA and CDR2 SQIVND (reference sequence). In nucleotides, the CDR3 is TGTGCCAGTAGTATAGATTCGGGACGGGGGGCAGATACGCAGTATTTT. Protein: CASSIDSGRGADTQYF. The whole variable domain, filled in from reference TRBV19 and TRBJ2-3, reads DGGITQSPKYLFRKEGQNVTLSCEQNLNHDAMYWYRQDPGQGLRLIYYSQIVNDFQKGDIAEGYSVSREKKESFPLTVTSAQKNPTAFYLCASSIDSGRGADTQYFGPGTRLTVL.

J is TRBJ2-5 and V is TRBV28; 10 bases map to TRBD1. The CDR3 extends over 16 amino acids. V lost 6 bases and J lost 10; bases outside the gene matches: 17. Germline-derived CDR1 and CDR2 are MDHEN and SYDVKM. This chain's CDR3 is CASSSPPGQGQRGQYF. The CDR3 DNA reads TGTGCCAGCAGCTCACCCCCGGGACAGGGGCAGAGAGGCCAGTACTTC.

Here the CDR3 reads CSVAQGSYEQYF. The DNA of the CDR3 is TGCAGCGTTGCACAGGGTTCCTACGAGCAGTACTTC. This chain connects TRBV29-1 to TRBJ2-7; the D gene is possibly TRBD1 (6 bases). The CDR3 is 12 amino acids. From germline, CDR1 is SQVTM and CDR2 ANQGSEA. V was shortened by 4 bases and J by 1 base, with 8 bases between the two germline ends.

This clonotype was counted a few times. The chain joins TRBV7-9 to TRBJ2-3; 11 nucleotides line up with TRBD2. V shed 5 bases and J 3 bases; nucleotides not matched to a gene: 10. In germline, CDR1 is SEHNR, CDR2 FQNEAQ (reference sequence). This CDR3 region has 17 residues. In DNA, the CDR3 is TGTGCCAGCAGCCCGTCCAGACTAGCGGGGTCGACAGATACGCAGTATTTT. It yields the protein CASSPSRLAGSTDTQYF.

This clonotype showed up just a few times. The J gene is TRBJ1-4, the V gene TRBV7-9; 9 bases align to TRBD1. The CDR3 is made up of 14 amino acids. CDR1 is SEHNR and CDR2 is FQNEAQ in the germline V gene (reference sequence). Trimming took 3 bases from V and 6 from J; bases not matched to a gene: 2. The CDR3 region is CASSLTGGDEKLFF. The CDR3, as DNA: TGTGCCAGCAGCTTGACAGGGGGAGATGAAAAACTGTTTTTT.

This clonotype has more than one count but fewer than ten. The V call is TRBV5-1, the J call TRBJ2-7; TRBD1 matches 8 bases. The CDR3 totals 15 residues. V trimming: 4 bases; J trimming: 1 base; junction bases outside the gene matches: 7. CDR1 and CDR2 from the germline V gene are SGHRS and YFSETQ. The CDR3 DNA is TGCGCCAGCAGCACTCAGCAGGGGGCGTCCTACGAGCAGTACTTC. Translation: CASSTQQGASYEQYF.

This clonotype was observed many times. This chain links TRBV7-6 with TRBJ1-1, with a possible D match to TRBD1 (5 bases). CDR1 and CDR2 from the germline V gene are SGHVS and FNYEAQ. This CDR3 has 14 amino acids. Trimming pared 0 bases from V and 8 bases from J, leaving 13 bases between. CDR3 sequence: CASSLASGAVEAFF. CDR3 coding DNA: TGTGCCAGCAGCTTAGCGAGCGGGGCAGTCGAAGCTTTCTTT.

The rearrangement joins TRBV5-1 to TRBJ2-7, with 8 bases fitting TRBD1. The CDR3 spans 16 residues. Germline V gives CDR1 SGHRS, CDR2 YFSETQ. The V and J ends lost 0 bases and 4 bases, in that order; junction bases with no gene match: 9. CDR3 in amino acids: CASSLDDRGGRYEQYF. The CDR3 nucleotides are TGCGCCAGCAGCTTGGATGACAGGGGAGGTAGATACGAGCAGTACTTC.

The chain uses TRBV10-1 and TRBJ2-1; no clear D gene. V gave up 0 bases and J gave up 9 bases, with 3 bases separating them. CDR3 length equals 11 residues. Per germline, CDR1 WNHNN and CDR2 SYGVQD (reference sequence). CDR3 loop: CASSESGEQFF. CDR3 in DNA: TGCGCCAGCAGTGAGTCCGGTGAGCAGTTCTTC.

This clonotype was recorded a few times. The chain joins TRBV9 to TRBJ2-7, with D unclear. The CDR3 loop spans 13 amino acids. Trimming took 0 bases from V and 2 from J, leaving 6 bases between them. Germline-derived CDR1 and CDR2 are SGDLS and YYNGEE. CDR3 bases: TGTGCCAGCAGCGTAGGAGGAACCTACGAGCAGTACTTC. This encodes CASSVGGTYEQYF.

The sample holds a few counts of this clonotype. This chain joins TRBV29-1 and TRBJ1-2, with 9 positions matching TRBD1. V lost 6 bases and J lost 4; bases outside the gene matches: 9. The CDR3 is 14 amino acids. Germline V CDR1 and CDR2: SQVTM, ANQGSEA. The CDR3 sequence is CSVDRDREVYGYTF. As DNA, the CDR3 is TGCAGCGTGGACCGGGACAGGGAGGTCTATGGCTACACCTTC. Supplemented by reference TRBV29-1 and TRBJ1-2, the full variable domain reads SAVISQKPSRDICQRGTSLTIQCQVDSQVTMMFWYRQQPGQSLTLIATANQGSEATYESGFVIDKFPISRPNLTFSTLTVSNMSPEDSSIYLCSVDRDREVYGYTFGSGTRLTVV.

The rearrangement uses TRBV5-1 and TRBJ2-1; 9 bases are shared with TRBD2. The CDR3 is made up of 18 amino acids. After removal of 5 bases from V and 7 bases from J, the junction contained 19 bases not matched to a gene. Germline values: CDR1 SGHRS, CDR2 YFSETQ. The CDR3 DNA reads TGCGCCAGCAGATATAGTCCGGGACTAGCAGCAAGTGGGAATGAGCAGTTCTTC. The encoded protein is CASRYSPGLAASGNEQFF.

The chain uses TRBV3-1 and TRBJ2-3; either TRBD1 or TRBD2 may supply D (5 bases each). V was clipped by 1 base and J by 6 bases, with 14 bases between them. CDR3 length: 15 amino acids. Germline assignment: CDR1 LGHDT and CDR2 YNNKEL (reference sequence). The CDR3 region is CASSQVGDVYDTQYF. DNA of the CDR3: TGTGCCAGCAGCCAAGTGGGGGACGTGTACGATACGCAGTATTTT.

This sequence joins TRBV29-1 and TRBJ2-5; D is possibly TRBD2 (6 bases). In germline, CDR1 is SQVTM, CDR2 ANQGSEA. Trimming stripped 6 bases from V and 4 bases from J, with 15 bases between. CDR3 size: 13 residues. The CDR3 region is CSVPLLGGETQYF. In DNA, the CDR3 is TGCAGCGTACCTCTTCTGGGGGGAGAGACCCAGTACTTC.

J is TRBJ2-7 and V is TRBV20-1, with D unclear. V was pared by 2 bases and J by 1 base, with 6 bases between. CDR1 DFQATT and CDR2 SNEGSKA come from the germline V gene (reference sequence). The CDR3 covers 12 residues. Written as DNA, the CDR3 is TGCAGTGCTAGAAGTGATTCCTACGAGCAGTACTTC. Translated, it gives CSARSDSYEQYF.